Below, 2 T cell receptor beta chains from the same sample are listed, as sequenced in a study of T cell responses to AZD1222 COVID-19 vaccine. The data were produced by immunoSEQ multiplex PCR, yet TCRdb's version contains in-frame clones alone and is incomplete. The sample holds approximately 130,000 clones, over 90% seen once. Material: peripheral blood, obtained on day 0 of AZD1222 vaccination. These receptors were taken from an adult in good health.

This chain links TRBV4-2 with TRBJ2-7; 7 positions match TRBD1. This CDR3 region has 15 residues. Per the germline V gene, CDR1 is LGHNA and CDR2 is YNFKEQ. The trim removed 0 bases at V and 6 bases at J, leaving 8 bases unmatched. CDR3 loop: CASSQEPLTGVEQYF. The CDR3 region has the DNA TGTGCCAGCAGCCAAGAACCTCTCACAGGGGTCGAGCAGTACTTC.

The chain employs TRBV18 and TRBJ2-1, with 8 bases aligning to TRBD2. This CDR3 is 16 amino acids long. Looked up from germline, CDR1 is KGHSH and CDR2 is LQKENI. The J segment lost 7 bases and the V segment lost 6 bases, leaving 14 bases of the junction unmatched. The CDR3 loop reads CASSQLWSGGRNEQFF. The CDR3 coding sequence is TGTGCCAGCTCCCAGCTGTGGAGCGGGGGTAGAAATGAGCAGTTCTTC.